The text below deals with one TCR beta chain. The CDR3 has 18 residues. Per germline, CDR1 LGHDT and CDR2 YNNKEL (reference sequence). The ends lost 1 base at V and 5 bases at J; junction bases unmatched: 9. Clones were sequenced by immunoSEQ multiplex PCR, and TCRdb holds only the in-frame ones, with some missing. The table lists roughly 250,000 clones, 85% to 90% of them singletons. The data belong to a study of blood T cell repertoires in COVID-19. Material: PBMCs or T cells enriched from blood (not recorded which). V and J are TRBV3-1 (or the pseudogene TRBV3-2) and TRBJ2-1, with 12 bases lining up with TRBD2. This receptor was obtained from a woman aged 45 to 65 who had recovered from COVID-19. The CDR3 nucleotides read TGTGCCAGCAGCCAAGCTGGACTAGCGGGACCGAGCCACAATGAGCAGTTCTTC. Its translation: CASSQAGLAGPSHNEQFF.